One sample yielded the 21 T cell receptor beta chains listed below, sequenced in a study of cytomegalovirus exposure and HLA in healthy donors. Sequenced by immunoSEQ multiplex PCR; TCRdb stores in-frame clones only, minus some. The sample records 150,000 to 200,000 clones, roughly 80% being singletons. Sequencing used PBMCs. The receptors here all came from a man younger than 40 in good health and CMV-seropositive.

This chain uses TRBV13 with TRBJ2-1; D is perhaps TRBD2 (7 bases). Germline V gives CDR1 PRHDT, CDR2 FYEKMQ (reference sequence). This CDR3 has 14 residues. V lost 2 bases, J lost 5 bases, and 10 bases lay in between. In DNA, the CDR3 is TGTGCCAGCAGCTTAAGGGGGGGCAACAATGAGCAGTTCTTC. As protein: CASSLRGGNNEQFF.

The chain joins TRBV19 to TRBJ2-1; D perhaps matches TRBD2 (5 bases). V was shortened by 1 base and J by 4 bases, with 14 bases between the two germline ends. This CDR3 contains 16 residues. Germline V gene data show CDR1 as LNHDA and CDR2 as SQIVND (reference sequence). In nucleotides, the CDR3 is TGTGCCAGTAGTATAGTCGGACTCTCAGGTTACAATGAGCAGTTCTTC. Protein: CASSIVGLSGYNEQFF.

V gene TRBV4-3 combines with J gene TRBJ2-1; the match to TRBD2 covers 10 bases. Trimming took 0 bases from V and 3 from J; bases not matched to a gene: 14. The germline V gene encodes CDR1 LGHNA and CDR2 YSLEER. The CDR3 sequence is 20 residues long. The CDR3: CASSQESDSAAGGLYNEQFF. As DNA, the CDR3 is TGCGCCAGCAGCCAAGAGTCCGACTCTGCAGCGGGGGGGCTCTACAATGAGCAGTTCTTC.

The chain uses TRBV5-4 and TRBJ2-3, with 11 nucleotides matching TRBD2. Germline lookup yields CDR1 SGHNT and CDR2 YYREEE (reference sequence). V dropped 3 bases and J dropped 0; count of bases not matched to a gene: 6. The CDR3 consists of 17 residues. The CDR3 loop is CASSYRSGGVSTDTQYF. In nucleotides, the CDR3 is TGTGCCAGCAGCTACCGTAGCGGGGGGGTGAGCACAGATACGCAGTATTTT.

In its sample, this clone was seen a few times. V usage is TRBV9 and J usage is TRBJ2-7; 14 bases fit TRBD2. Trimming at V came to 4 bases and at J to 1 base, leaving 7 bases not matched to a gene. Germline V gives CDR1 SGDLS, CDR2 YYNGEE. The CDR3 spans 17 residues. CDR3 in DNA: TGTGCCAGCAGCCCGGGACTAGCGGGGGTGTCATCCTACGAGCAGTACTTC. It translates to CASSPGLAGVSSYEQYF.

DNA of the CDR3: TGTGCCAGCAGTTACGGACTAGAGGATGAGACCCAGTACTTC. This codes for CASSYGLEDETQYF. This chain joins TRBV6-5 and TRBJ2-5; 7 nucleotides align to TRBD2. This CDR3 has 14 residues. V was pared by 2 bases and J by 5 bases, with 5 bases of the junction left unmatched. Germline V gene lookup returns CDR1 MNHEY and CDR2 SVGAGI.

V gene TRBV7-9 combines with J gene TRBJ1-5, with TRBD1 identical over 9 bases. V trimming: 5 bases; J trimming: 5 bases; junction bases outside the gene matches: 1. The CDR3 runs 13 residues. Per germline, CDR1 SEHNR and CDR2 FQNEAQ (reference sequence). CDR3: CASSRQGDQPQHF. As DNA, the CDR3 is TGTGCCAGCAGCCGACAGGGGGATCAGCCCCAGCATTTT.

DNA of the CDR3: TGTGCCAGCAGCCCCCGGGACAGGGAGCTCGAGCAGTACTTC. This gives the protein CASSPRDRELEQYF. The chain links TRBV7-9 to TRBJ2-7; 9 bases align to TRBD1. The CDR3 sequence is 14 residues long. From germline, CDR1 is SEHNR and CDR2 FQNEAQ (reference sequence). Trimming cost V 5 bases and J 6 bases; bases outside gene matches: 8.

This chain connects TRBV14 to TRBJ1-6, with D perhaps matching TRBD1 (5 bases). Germline lookup yields CDR1 SGHDN and CDR2 FVKESK. This CDR3 spans 15 amino acids. V dropped 4 bases and J dropped 9 bases, with 16 bases sitting between them. CDR3 nucleotides: TGTGCCAGCAGCCTCAGGGCCGCCCTGGGTTCACCCCTCCACTTT. Its translation: CASSLRAALGSPLHF. Using reference TRBV14 and TRBJ1-6 for the parts outside the CDR3, the full variable domain is EAGVTQFPSHSVIEKGQTVTLRCDPISGHDNLYWYRRVMGKEIKFLLHFVKESKQDESGMPNNRFLAERTGGTYSTLKVQPAELEDSGVYFCASSLRAALGSPLHFGNGTRLTVT.

The chain couples TRBV6-5 to TRBJ1-5, with a tentative D call TRBD1 (5 bases). The CDR3 contains 16 residues. CDR1 and CDR2 from the germline V gene are MNHEY and SVGAGI. V shed 4 bases and J shed 5 bases, with 18 bases lying between them. The CDR3 bases are TGTGCCAGCAGTTCATTAGGGGCAGGGATCGATCAGCCCCAGCATTTT. As protein: CASSSLGAGIDQPQHF.

This chain connects TRBV6-1 to TRBJ2-3; a possible D gene is TRBD2 (5 bases). CDR1 and CDR2 (germline): MNHNS, SASEGT. The V end lost 8 bases, the J end lost 4 bases, and 13 bases lay between the germline ends. This CDR3 contains 13 residues. The CDR3 nucleotides read TGTGCCAGCTCGTACTCGGGGTCAGATACGCAGTATTTT. This translates into CASSYSGSDTQYF.

The chain uses TRBV18 and TRBJ2-2; D unclear. V was clipped by 2 bases and J by 0 bases, with 7 bases between them. The germline V gene encodes CDR1 KGHSH and CDR2 LQKENI. This CDR3 is 15 amino acids long. The CDR3 DNA reads TGTGCCAGCTCACCAGAACTGGCGAACACCGGGGAGCTGTTTTTT. Translation: CASSPELANTGELFF.

The chain carries TRBV6-4 and TRBJ1-6, with D possibly being TRBD1 (6 bases). V dropped 6 bases and J dropped 5 bases, with 23 bases sitting between them. Germline V CDR1 and CDR2: MRHNA, SNTAGT. The CDR3 is 18 residues long. This CDR3 reads CASRLYGERTANNSPLHF. DNA of the CDR3: TGTGCCAGCAGGCTGTATGGGGAACGGACAGCTAATAATTCACCCCTCCACTTT.

The chain employs TRBV10-3 and TRBJ1-3; D may be TRBD1 (5 bases). This CDR3 is 16 amino acids long. Trimming left V 2 bases short and J 2 bases short, with 13 bases between. Germline V CDR1 and CDR2: ENHRY, SYGVKD. In DNA form, the CDR3 reads TGTGCCATCAGTGAGACGGGGGGAGGGCCTGGAAACACCATATATTTT. Translation gives CAISETGGGPGNTIYF.

The CDR3 nucleotides read TGCGCCAGCAGCGCGGGACTAGCGGGGGGGCCCGCAGATACGCAGTATTTT. Protein product: CASSAGLAGGPADTQYF. The gene calls are TRBV5-1 and TRBJ2-3; 16 nucleotides line up with TRBD2. The germline V gene has CDR1 SGHRS and CDR2 YFSETQ. The CDR3 contains 17 residues. Trimming removed 4 bases from V and 4 bases from J; junction bases left unmatched: 6. Looking up the rest from reference TRBV5-1 and TRBJ2-3 gives the full variable domain: KAGVTQTPRYLIKTRGQQVTLSCSPISGHRSVSWYQQTPGQGLQFLFEYFSETQRNKGNFPGRFSGRQFSNSRSEMNVSTLELGDSALYLCASSAGLAGGPADTQYFGPGTRLTVL.

This chain joins TRBV5-6 and TRBJ1-5; no firm D call. This CDR3 is built from 15 residues. Germline CDR1 reads SGHDT; CDR2 reads YYEEEE. V was pared by 2 bases and J by 5 bases, with 14 bases between. CDR3 amino acids: CASSLLVAEDQPQHF. As DNA, the CDR3 is TGTGCCAGCAGCTTATTGGTGGCAGAGGATCAGCCCCAGCATTTT.

The rearrangement joins TRBV7-9 to TRBJ2-7; D is perhaps TRBD2 (6 bases). V was shortened by 7 bases and J by 3 bases, with 16 bases between the two germline ends. The CDR3 length is 14 residues. Germline V CDR1 and CDR2: SEHNR, FQNEAQ (reference sequence). This chain's CDR3 is CASTPGGSHYEQYF. CDR3 sequence (DNA): TGTGCCAGCACCCCTGGGGGGTCTCACTACGAGCAGTACTTC.

V gene TRBV7-2 combines with J gene TRBJ1-2; D not resolved. V was shortened by 3 bases and J by 8 bases, with 10 bases between the two germline ends. Germline CDR1 SGHTA, CDR2 FQGNSA. CDR3 size: 12 residues. The CDR3 sequence: CASSFRVEGYTF. Here the CDR3 DNA reads TGTGCCAGCAGCTTCCGGGTCGAGGGCTACACCTTC.

The chain has TRBV9 and TRBJ1-1, with unresolved D. The V end was cut by 6 bases, the J end by 2 bases, with 14 bases between. The germline CDR1 and CDR2 sequences are SGDLS and YYNGEE. The CDR3 is made up of 14 amino acids. The CDR3, as DNA: TGTGCCAGCACCACTGGGCCGGGAAACACTGAAGCTTTCTTT. It translates to CASTTGPGNTEAFF. Variable domain in full (rest from reference TRBV9 and TRBJ1-1): DSGVTQTPKHLITATGQRVTLRCSPRSGDLSVYWYQQSLDQGLQFLIQYYNGEERAKGNILERFSAQQFPDLHSELNLSSLELGDSALYFCASTTGPGNTEAFFGQGTRLTVV.

The chain joins TRBV6-5 to TRBJ1-2, with D possibly TRBD1 on 6 matching bases. CDR3 length: 16 amino acids. V gave up 0 bases and J gave up 4 bases, with 15 bases separating them. Germline CDR1 reads MNHEY; CDR2 reads SVGAGI. CDR3 nucleotides: TGTGCCAGCAGTTACTCCGAGGGGGTTGTAGGCTATGGCTACACCTTC. Translated: CASSYSEGVVGYGYTF.

The J gene is TRBJ2-6, the V gene TRBV19; weak D call: TRBD2 (5 bases). The V end lost 1 base, the J end lost 4 bases, and 17 bases lay between the germline ends. The CDR3 is 18 residues long. Germline CDR1 LNHDA, CDR2 SQIVND (reference sequence). CDR3 sequence reads: CASSIGLFRASGANVLTF. For the CDR3, the DNA is TGTGCCAGTAGTATAGGCTTATTTAGGGCTAGCGGGGCCAACGTCCTGACTTTC.